Shown below are 20 T cell receptor beta chains from a single sample sequenced in a study of identical twins. TCRdb re-analysed the 5' RACE reads in MiXCR, keeping a single row per CDR3 protein. The table lists roughly 1.6 million distinct CDR3 sequences, around 33% of them singletons. Source material: cord blood. All receptors derive from a newborn girl in good health.

This clonotype has just a few counts. The rearrangement uses TRBV12-3 or TRBV12-4 and TRBJ1-1, with no clear D. The CDR3 contains 14 residues. V dropped 8 bases and J dropped 0 bases, with 13 bases sitting between them. The CDR3 loop is CASRPRELNTEAFF. The CDR3 DNA is TGTGCCAGCCGCCCGAGAGAACTGAACACTGAAGCTTTCTTT.

As regards this clonotype: Relative to the germline gene, one junction end is altered; a read error may explain this. The chain joins TRBV7-9 to TRBJ1-1; the D gene is possibly TRBD1 (6 bases). The germline V gene has CDR1 SEHNR and CDR2 FQNEAQ (reference sequence). The CDR3 runs 14 residues. For the CDR3, the DNA is TGTGCCAGCAGCTTAATAAGGAGAGGGGGTGAAGATTTCTTT. Protein sequence: CASSLIRRGGEDFF.

Only a few counts were recorded for this clonotype. The V and J genes are TRBV6-1 and TRBJ1-2; D may be TRBD1 (5 bases). V was trimmed by 6 bases and J by 6 bases, leaving 20 bases between them. This CDR3 has 15 amino acids. Germline V CDR1 and CDR2: MNHNS, SASEGT. CDR3 in DNA: TGTGCCAGCAGCCTCGTTCCTCAGGGCTTTCATGGCTACACCTTC. Amino acid sequence: CASSLVPQGFHGYTF.

This clonotype occurred a few times. The chain is built from TRBV7-6 and TRBJ2-7; D gene uncertain. V was trimmed by 1 base and J by 3 bases, leaving 13 bases between them. The CDR3 length is 15 residues. The germline gives CDR1 SGHVS, CDR2 FNYEAQ. The CDR3 region is CASSLGLGFGYEQYF. The CDR3 DNA reads as TGTGCCAGCAGCTTAGGTCTAGGTTTCGGCTACGAGCAGTACTTC.

The chain uses TRBV4-2 and TRBJ2-1; 9 bases are shared with TRBD2. Germline V gene data show CDR1 as LGHNA and CDR2 as YNFKEQ. V was pared by 1 base and J by 0 bases, with 10 bases of the junction left unmatched. This CDR3 region has 19 residues. The chain's CDR3 is CASSQGPSGIGSSYNEQFF. The CDR3 DNA is TGTGCCAGCAGCCAAGGACCTAGCGGGATCGGGAGCTCCTACAATGAGCAGTTCTTC.

On this clonotype itself: Compared with germline, one end of the junction differs, possibly owing to a read error. The V gene is TRBV7-2, the J gene TRBJ1-2, with 8 bases identical to TRBD1. The CDR3 extends over 15 amino acids. Germline V CDR1 and CDR2: SGHTA, FQGNSA. Here the CDR3 reads CASSSRTGSNHGYTF. In DNA form, the CDR3 reads TGTGCCAGCAGCTCGAGGACAGGGTCTAACCATGGCTACACCTTC.

The J gene is TRBJ2-5, the V gene TRBV20-1, with 9 bases fitting TRBD2. J was trimmed by 0 bases and V by 1 base; bases with no gene match: 9. CDR1 is DFQATT and CDR2 is SNEGSKA in the germline V gene (reference sequence). CDR3 size: 17 residues. The CDR3 here is CSARARRLAVNQETQYF. CDR3 DNA sequence: TGCAGTGCTAGAGCCCGCCGACTAGCGGTGAACCAAGAGACCCAGTACTTC.

This clonotype was observed a handful of times. The rearrangement uses TRBV20-1 and TRBJ1-1, with 8 bases aligning to TRBD1. The trim removed 5 bases at V and 0 bases at J, leaving 5 bases unmatched. CDR1 is DFQATT, CDR2 SNEGSKA, per germline (reference sequence). CDR3 length: 14 residues. The CDR3 loop reads CSAVRTGMNTEAFF. In DNA form, the CDR3 reads TGCAGTGCTGTGAGGACAGGGATGAACACTGAAGCTTTCTTT.

The chain has TRBV19 and TRBJ1-1; D ambiguous. The CDR3 is made up of 14 amino acids. The germline CDR1 and CDR2 sequences are LNHDA and SQIVND (reference sequence). V was shortened by 0 bases and J by 6 bases, with 11 bases between the two germline ends. The DNA of the CDR3 is TGTGCCAGTAGTATAGATCTCGGGTACGCTGAAGCTTTCTTT. Translated: CASSIDLGYAEAFF. The variable domain in full, with the rest retrieved from reference TRBV19 and TRBJ1-1, is DGGITQSPKYLFRKEGQNVTLSCEQNLNHDAMYWYRQDPGQGLRLIYYSQIVNDFQKGDIAEGYSVSREKKESFPLTVTSAQKNPTAFYLCASSIDLGYAEAFFGQGTRLTVV.

This clonotype appeared a single time. This chain connects TRBV7-9 to TRBJ2-4, with D possibly being TRBD2 (5 bases). The CDR3 is 16 residues long. V dropped 2 bases and J dropped 3 bases, with 14 bases sitting between them. Per the germline V gene, CDR1 is SEHNR and CDR2 is FQNEAQ (reference sequence). CDR3: CASSLLVGVVKNIQYF. The CDR3 bases are TGTGCCAGCAGCTTACTAGTGGGAGTGGTCAAAAACATTCAGTACTTC.

This clonotype was recorded at least ten times. This chain links TRBV28 with TRBJ2-3; D may be TRBD1 or TRBD2 (6 bases each). Trimming took off 2 bases at V and 2 bases at J, with 8 bases between the two ends. This CDR3 is 14 amino acids long. The V gene's germline CDR1 is MDHEN and CDR2 SYDVKM. The CDR3 loop is CASSLPGATDTQYF. The CDR3 bases are TGTGCCAGCAGTTTACCGGGGGCCACAGATACGCAGTATTTT.

This chain uses TRBV6-2 or TRBV6-3 with TRBJ2-3; 7 nucleotides agree with TRBD1. Trimming took 2 bases from V and 0 from J; bases not matched to a gene: 8. This CDR3 is built from 17 residues. Per germline, CDR1 MNHEY and CDR2 SVGEGT. The CDR3 bases are TGTGCCAGCAGTTACAGACAGGGCTCCTCTAGCACAGATACGCAGTATTTT. Amino acids: CASSYRQGSSSTDTQYF.

This rearrangement joins TRBV19 to TRBJ2-2, with 7 bases that match TRBD1. V shed 10 bases and J 4 bases; nucleotides not matched to a gene: 9. CDR1 and CDR2 from the germline V gene are LNHDA and SQIVND (reference sequence). This CDR3 comprises 14 residues. The CDR3 nucleotides are TGTGCCACCAGACAGGGCAGGGGCACCGGGGAGCTGTTTTTT. Protein sequence: CATRQGRGTGELFF.

This clonotype was seen a few times. The CDR3 region has the DNA TGCGCCAGCAGCCAGAACAGAGGACGGACCTACGAGCAGTACTTC. Amino acids: CASSQNRGRTYEQYF. The rearrangement links TRBV5-1 to TRBJ2-7; D is unresolved. The CDR3 is 15 residues long. Per germline, CDR1 SGHRS and CDR2 YFSETQ. Trimming stripped 4 bases from V and 2 bases from J, with 16 bases between.

The genes are TRBV20-1 and TRBJ2-7; TRBD2 agrees at 9 bases. This CDR3 is built from 15 residues. Trimming at V came to 6 bases and at J to 4 bases, leaving 13 bases not matched to a gene. Germline V gives CDR1 DFQATT, CDR2 SNEGSKA (reference sequence). The chain's CDR3 is CSADLAGRKGYEQYF. DNA for the CDR3: TGCAGTGCGGACCTAGCGGGAAGGAAGGGATACGAGCAGTACTTC.

There are many counts of this clonotype. The chain recombines TRBV15 with TRBJ2-1; D is ambiguous. V lost 1 base to trimming and J lost 1 base, with 8 bases between them. The CDR3 is 15 residues long. Germline V gene lookup returns CDR1 LNHNV and CDR2 YYDKDF (reference sequence). In DNA form, the CDR3 reads TGTGCCACCAGCAGAGTAGGGCTATCCTACAATGAGCAGTTCTTC. Encoded protein: CATSRVGLSYNEQFF. Full variable domain (missing parts from reference TRBV15 and TRBJ2-1): DAMVIQNPRYQVTQFGKPVTLSCSQTLNHNVMYWYQQKSSQAPKLLFHYYDKDFNNEADTPDNFQSRRPNTSFCFLDIRSPGLGDTAMYLCATSRVGLSYNEQFFGPGTRLTVL.

This clonotype was counted a few times. The chain combines TRBV7-9 with TRBJ1-1; D is perhaps TRBD1 (5 bases). The CDR3 extends over 14 amino acids. The germline V gene has CDR1 SEHNR and CDR2 FQNEAQ (reference sequence). Trimming stripped 1 base from V and 7 bases from J, with 13 bases between. The DNA of the CDR3 is TGTGCCAGCAGCTTAGTGGTGTTGGGGGATGAAGCTTTCTTT. Amino acids: CASSLVVLGDEAFF.

The genes are TRBV10-3 and TRBJ1-2; 7 bases are a match to TRBD1. Trimming removed 3 bases from V and 2 bases from J; junction bases left unmatched: 6. This CDR3 has 15 amino acids. CDR1 ENHRY and CDR2 SYGVKD come from the germline V gene. CDR3 protein: CAISDGGQANYGYTF. The CDR3 DNA is TGTGCCATCAGTGACGGCGGACAGGCGAACTATGGCTACACCTTC.

Only a few counts were recorded for this clonotype. The genes are TRBV28 and TRBJ2-1, with 7 bases matching TRBD2. The V gene end was trimmed by 6 bases and the J gene end by 8 bases; junction bases not matched to a gene: 13. This CDR3 comprises 15 residues. Looked up from germline, CDR1 is MDHEN and CDR2 is SYDVKM. The chain's CDR3 is CASSLRTRRFHEQFF. In nucleotides, the CDR3 is TGTGCCAGCAGCCTGAGGACTAGACGGTTCCATGAGCAGTTCTTC. The variable domain in full, completed from reference TRBV28 and TRBJ2-1, reads DVKVTQSSRYLVKRTGEKVFLECVQDMDHENMFWYRQDPGLGLRLIYFSYDVKMKEKGDIPEGYSVSREKKERFSLILESASTNQTSMYLCASSLRTRRFHEQFFGPGTRLTVL.

This clonotype was found a few times. The chain joins TRBV5-1 to TRBJ2-1, with 8 bases matching TRBD1. This CDR3 has 16 residues. The V gene end was trimmed by 5 bases and the J gene end by 9 bases; junction bases not matched to a gene: 16. Germline V gives CDR1 SGHRS, CDR2 YFSETQ. The CDR3 coding sequence is TGCGCCAGCAGTTCCCCAGGACAGGGTACAGGTAGTGAGCAGTTCTTC. Translation: CASSSPGQGTGSEQFF. The full variable domain, its missing parts supplied by reference TRBV5-1 and TRBJ2-1, is KAGVTQTPRYLIKTRGQQVTLSCSPISGHRSVSWYQQTPGQGLQFLFEYFSETQRNKGNFPGRFSGRQFSNSRSEMNVSTLELGDSALYLCASSSPGQGTGSEQFFGPGTRLTVL.